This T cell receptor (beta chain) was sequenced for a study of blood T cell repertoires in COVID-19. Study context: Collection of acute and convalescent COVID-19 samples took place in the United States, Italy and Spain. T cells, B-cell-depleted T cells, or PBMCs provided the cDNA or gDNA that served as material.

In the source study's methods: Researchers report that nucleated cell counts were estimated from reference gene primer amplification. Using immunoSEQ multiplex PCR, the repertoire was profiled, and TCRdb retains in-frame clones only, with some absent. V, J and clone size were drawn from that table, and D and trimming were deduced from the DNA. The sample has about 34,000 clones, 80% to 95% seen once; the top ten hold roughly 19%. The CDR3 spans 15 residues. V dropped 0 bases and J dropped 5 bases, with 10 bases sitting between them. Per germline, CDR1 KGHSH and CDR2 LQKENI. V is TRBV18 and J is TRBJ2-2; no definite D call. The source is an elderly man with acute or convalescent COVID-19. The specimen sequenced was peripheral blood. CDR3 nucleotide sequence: TGTGCCAGCTCACCACCTAACGTGGCAACCGGGGAGCTGTTTTTT. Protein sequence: CASSPPNVATGELFF.